The T cell receptor (beta chain) described here comes from a study of patients and donors after allogeneic stem cell transplantation. V gave up 5 bases and J gave up 0 bases, with 14 bases separating them. The germline V gene encodes CDR1 SEHNR and CDR2 FQNEAQ (reference sequence). The length of the CDR3 is 15 residues. TCRdb recomputed calls from the RT-PCR reads with MiXCR, one row per CDR3 protein. This table holds approximately 200,000 distinct CDR3 sequences, roughly two fifths found once. The receptor was isolated from a human donor who was either an allogeneic HSCT recipient or a stem cell or donor lymphocyte infusion donor (not recorded which). It is not recorded whose cells these are; they may come from a transplant donor. Sequencing was performed on blood, either unsorted or a sorted T cell fraction (not recorded which). The V and J genes are TRBV7-9 and TRBJ2-7, with TRBD1 as a possible D gene (5 bases). The CDR3 DNA reads TGTGCCAGCAGCCAGACAGATAGATTCTCCTACGAGCAGTACTTC. Protein: CASSQTDRFSYEQYF.